This paragraph reports one T cell receptor beta chain. In the source study's methods: It was from reference gene primer amplification that nucleated cell counts were estimated. Clones were read by immunoSEQ multiplex PCR, and TCRdb kept only the in-frame ones, dropping some. V and J calls and clone size come straight from that table; D and trimming were deduced from the DNA. The repertoire consists of about 180,000 clones, with approximately 83% occurring once and the leading ten covering 11%. The sample originates from a study of blood T cell repertoires in COVID-19. Study summary: Italy, Spain and the United States were the sources of the convalescent and acute COVID-19 samples. Nucleic acid was either cDNA or gDNA, and it came from T cells, B-cell-depleted T cells, or PBMCs.

The specimen was peripheral blood. The TCR was taken from a human donor with active or convalescent COVID-19. The donor label of this sample is uncertain.

This CDR3 reads CASTPTGTNRFQYF. The CDR3 DNA reads as TGTGCCAGCACCCCGACCGGGACTAATCGTTTTCAGTACTTC. The chain has TRBV9 and TRBJ2-5; 7 bases line up with TRBD2. The CDR3 has 14 amino acids. The germline CDR1 and CDR2 sequences are SGDLS and YYNGEE. The junction had 16 bases not matched to a gene; V was cut back by 6 bases and J by 11 bases.